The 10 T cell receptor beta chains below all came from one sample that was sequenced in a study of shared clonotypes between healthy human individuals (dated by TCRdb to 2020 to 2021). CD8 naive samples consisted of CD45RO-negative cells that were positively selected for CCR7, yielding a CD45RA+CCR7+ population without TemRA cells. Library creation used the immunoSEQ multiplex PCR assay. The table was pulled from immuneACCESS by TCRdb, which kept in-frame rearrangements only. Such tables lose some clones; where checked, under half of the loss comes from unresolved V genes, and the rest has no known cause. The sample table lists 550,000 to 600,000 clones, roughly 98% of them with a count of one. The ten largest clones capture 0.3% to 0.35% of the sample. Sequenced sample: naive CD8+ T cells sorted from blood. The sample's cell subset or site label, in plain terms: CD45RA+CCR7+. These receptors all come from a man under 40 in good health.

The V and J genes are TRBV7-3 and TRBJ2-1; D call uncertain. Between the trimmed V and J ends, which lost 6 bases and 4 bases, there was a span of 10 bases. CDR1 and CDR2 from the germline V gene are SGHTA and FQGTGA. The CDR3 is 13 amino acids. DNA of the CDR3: TGTGCCAGCAGTCCTGACGTGTACAATGAGCAGTTCTTC. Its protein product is CASSPDVYNEQFF.

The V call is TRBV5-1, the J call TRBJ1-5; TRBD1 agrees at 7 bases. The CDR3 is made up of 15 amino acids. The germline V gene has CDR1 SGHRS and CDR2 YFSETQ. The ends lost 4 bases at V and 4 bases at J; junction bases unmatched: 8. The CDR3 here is CASSISGQQNQPQHF. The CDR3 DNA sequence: TGCGCCAGCAGCATTTCGGGACAGCAAAATCAGCCCCAGCATTTT.

The CDR3 loop reads CACYQNRDRINYGYTF. The DNA of the CDR3 is TGTGCCTGCTACCAAAACCGGGACAGGATTAACTATGGCTACACCTTC. The chain uses TRBV30 and TRBJ1-2; TRBD1 aligns across 8 bases. With V trimmed by 6 bases and J by 1 base, 13 bases remained unmatched. CDR3 size: 16 residues. Germline V lookup: CDR1 GTSNPN, CDR2 SVGIG (reference sequence).

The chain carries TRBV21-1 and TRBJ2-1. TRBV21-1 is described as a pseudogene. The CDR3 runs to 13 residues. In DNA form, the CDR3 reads TGTGCCAGCAGGGCAAGTATGGTGTGGGGGCAGTTCTTC. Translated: CASRASMVWGQFF.

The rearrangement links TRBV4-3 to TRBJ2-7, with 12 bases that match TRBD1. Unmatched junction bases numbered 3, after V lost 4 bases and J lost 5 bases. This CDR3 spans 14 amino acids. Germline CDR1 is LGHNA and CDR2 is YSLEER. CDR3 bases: TGCGCCAGCAGCCCGGGGACAGGGGGCAACGAGCAGTACTTC. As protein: CASSPGTGGNEQYF.

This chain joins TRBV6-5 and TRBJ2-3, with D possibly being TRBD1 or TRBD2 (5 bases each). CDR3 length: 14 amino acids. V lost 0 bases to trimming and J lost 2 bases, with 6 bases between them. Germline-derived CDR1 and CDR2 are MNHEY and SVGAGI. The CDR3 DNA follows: TGTGCCAGCAGTTACTCCGGGGCCACAGATACGCAGTATTTT. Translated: CASSYSGATDTQYF.

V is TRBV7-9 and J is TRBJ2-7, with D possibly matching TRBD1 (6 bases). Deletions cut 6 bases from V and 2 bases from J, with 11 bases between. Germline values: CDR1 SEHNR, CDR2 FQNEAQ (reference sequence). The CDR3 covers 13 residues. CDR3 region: CASRPRTAYEQYF. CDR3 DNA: TGTGCCAGCAGACCGAGGACAGCCTACGAGCAGTACTTC. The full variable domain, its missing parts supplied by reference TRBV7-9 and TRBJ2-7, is DTGVSQNPRHKITKRGQNVTFRCDPISEHNRLYWYRQTLGQGPEFLTYFQNEAQLEKSRLLSDRFSAERPKGSFSTLEIQRTEQGDSAMYLCASRPRTAYEQYFGPGTRLTVT.

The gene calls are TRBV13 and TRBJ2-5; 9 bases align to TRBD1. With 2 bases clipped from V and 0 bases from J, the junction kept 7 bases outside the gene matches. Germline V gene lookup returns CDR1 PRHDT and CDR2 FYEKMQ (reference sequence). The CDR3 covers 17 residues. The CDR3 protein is CASSLTRDRENQETQYF. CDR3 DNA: TGTGCCAGCAGCTTAACCCGGGACAGGGAAAACCAAGAGACCCAGTACTTC.

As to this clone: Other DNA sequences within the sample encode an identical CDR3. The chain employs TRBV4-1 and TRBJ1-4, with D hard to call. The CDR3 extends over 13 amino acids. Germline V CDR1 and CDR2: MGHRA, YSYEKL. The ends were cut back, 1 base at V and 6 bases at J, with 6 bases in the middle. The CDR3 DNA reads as TGCGCCAGCAGCCAAGGCACAGATGAAAAACTGTTTTTT. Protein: CASSQGTDEKLFF.

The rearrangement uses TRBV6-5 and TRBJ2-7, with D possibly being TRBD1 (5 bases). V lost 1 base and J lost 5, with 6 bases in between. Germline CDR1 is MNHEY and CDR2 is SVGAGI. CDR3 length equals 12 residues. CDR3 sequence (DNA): TGTGCCAGCAGTTACTGGGGCGACGAGCAGTACTTC. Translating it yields CASSYWGDEQYF.